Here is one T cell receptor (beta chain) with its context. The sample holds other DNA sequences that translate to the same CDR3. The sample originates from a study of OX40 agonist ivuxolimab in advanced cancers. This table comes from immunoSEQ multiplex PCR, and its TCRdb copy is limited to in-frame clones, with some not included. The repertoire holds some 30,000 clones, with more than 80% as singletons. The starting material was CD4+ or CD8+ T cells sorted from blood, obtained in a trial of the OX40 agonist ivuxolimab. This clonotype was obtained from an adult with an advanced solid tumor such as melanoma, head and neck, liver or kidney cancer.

The CDR3 DNA is TGTGCCAGCAGTTTAGGGTACGAGCAGTACTTC. Its translation is CASSLGYEQYF. J is TRBJ2-7 and V is TRBV28, with D uncertain. Germline V CDR1 and CDR2: MDHEN, SYDVKM. The CDR3 is 11 amino acids. The V end lost 2 bases, the J end lost 4 bases, and 3 bases lay between the germline ends.